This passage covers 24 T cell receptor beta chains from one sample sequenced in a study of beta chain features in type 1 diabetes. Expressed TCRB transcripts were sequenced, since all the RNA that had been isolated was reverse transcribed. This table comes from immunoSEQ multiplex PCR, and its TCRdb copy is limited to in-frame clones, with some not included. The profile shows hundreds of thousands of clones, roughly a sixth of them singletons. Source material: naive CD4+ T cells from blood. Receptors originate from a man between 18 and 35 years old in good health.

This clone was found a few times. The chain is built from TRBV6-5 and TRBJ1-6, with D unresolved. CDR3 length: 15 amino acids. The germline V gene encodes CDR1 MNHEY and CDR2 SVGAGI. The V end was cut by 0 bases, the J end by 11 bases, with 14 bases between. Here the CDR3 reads CASSYSFQVPPPLHF. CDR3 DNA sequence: TGTGCCAGCAGTTACTCGTTCCAGGTCCCGCCACCCCTCCACTTT.

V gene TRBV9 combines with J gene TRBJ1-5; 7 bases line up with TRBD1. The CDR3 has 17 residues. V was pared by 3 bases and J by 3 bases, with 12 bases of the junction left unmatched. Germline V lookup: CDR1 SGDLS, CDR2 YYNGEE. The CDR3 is CASSARDSLLPNQPQHF. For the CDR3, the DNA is TGTGCCAGCAGCGCCCGGGACAGCCTCCTTCCCAATCAGCCCCAGCATTTT. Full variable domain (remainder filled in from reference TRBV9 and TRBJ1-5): DSGVTQTPKHLITATGQRVTLRCSPRSGDLSVYWYQQSLDQGLQFLIQYYNGEERAKGNILERFSAQQFPDLHSELNLSSLELGDSALYFCASSARDSLLPNQPQHFGDGTRLSIL.

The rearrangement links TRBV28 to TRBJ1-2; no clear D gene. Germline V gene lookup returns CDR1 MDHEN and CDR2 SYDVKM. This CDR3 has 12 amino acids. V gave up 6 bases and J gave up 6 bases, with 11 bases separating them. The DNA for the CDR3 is TGTGCCAGCAGGATAACAGCTAATGGCTACACCTTC. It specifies CASRITANGYTF.

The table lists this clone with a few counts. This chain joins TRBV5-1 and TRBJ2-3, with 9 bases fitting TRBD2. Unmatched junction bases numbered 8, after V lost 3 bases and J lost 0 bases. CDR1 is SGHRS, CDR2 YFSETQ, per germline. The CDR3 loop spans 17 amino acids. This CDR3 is CASSSSPTSGSTDTQYF. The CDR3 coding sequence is TGCGCCAGCAGCTCCTCTCCGACTAGCGGTAGCACAGATACGCAGTATTTT.

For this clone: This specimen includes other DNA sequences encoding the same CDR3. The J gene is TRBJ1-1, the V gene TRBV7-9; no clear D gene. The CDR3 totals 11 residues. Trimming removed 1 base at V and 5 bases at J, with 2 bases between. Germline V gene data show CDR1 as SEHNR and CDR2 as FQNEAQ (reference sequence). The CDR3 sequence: CASSLGTEAFF. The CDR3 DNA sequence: TGTGCCAGCAGCTTAGGGACTGAAGCTTTCTTT.

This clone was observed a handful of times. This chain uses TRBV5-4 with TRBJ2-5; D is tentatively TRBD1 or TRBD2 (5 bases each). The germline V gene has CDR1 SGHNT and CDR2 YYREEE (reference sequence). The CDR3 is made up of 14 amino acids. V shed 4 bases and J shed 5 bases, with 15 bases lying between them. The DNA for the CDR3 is TGTGCCAGCAGCCTCCGGGACGGAGTGGAGACCCAGTACTTC. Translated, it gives CASSLRDGVETQYF.

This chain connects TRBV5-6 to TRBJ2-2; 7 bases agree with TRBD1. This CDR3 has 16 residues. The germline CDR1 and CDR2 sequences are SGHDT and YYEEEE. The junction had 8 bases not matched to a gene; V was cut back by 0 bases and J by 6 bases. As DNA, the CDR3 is TGTGCCAGCAGCTTGGTCCGGGACAGCTCGGCCGGGGAGCTGTTTTTT. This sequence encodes CASSLVRDSSAGELFF.

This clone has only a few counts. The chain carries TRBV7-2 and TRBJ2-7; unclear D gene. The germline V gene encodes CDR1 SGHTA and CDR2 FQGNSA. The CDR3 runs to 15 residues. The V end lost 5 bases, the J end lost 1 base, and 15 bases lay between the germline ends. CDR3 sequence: CASSQSAKRSYEQYF. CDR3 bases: TGTGCCAGCAGCCAGTCAGCGAAACGATCCTACGAGCAGTACTTC. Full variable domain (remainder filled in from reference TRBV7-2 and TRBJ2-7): GAGVSQSPSNKVTEKGKDVELRCDPISGHTALYWYRQSLGQGLEFLIYFQGNSAPDKSGLPSDRFSAERTGGSVSTLTIQRTQQEDSAVYLCASSQSAKRSYEQYFGPGTRLTVT.

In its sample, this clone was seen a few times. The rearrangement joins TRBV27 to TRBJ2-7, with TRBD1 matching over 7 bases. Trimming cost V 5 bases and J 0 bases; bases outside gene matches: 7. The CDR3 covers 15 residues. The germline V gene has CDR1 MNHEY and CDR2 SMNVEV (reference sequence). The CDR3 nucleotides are TGTGCCAGCAGTCCCGGGGACAGAAACTCCTACGAGCAGTACTTC. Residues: CASSPGDRNSYEQYF.

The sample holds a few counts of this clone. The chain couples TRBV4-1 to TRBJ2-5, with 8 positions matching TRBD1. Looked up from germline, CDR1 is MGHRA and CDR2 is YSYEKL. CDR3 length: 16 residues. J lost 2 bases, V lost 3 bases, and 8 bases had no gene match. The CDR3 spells CASSHADRGRQETQYF. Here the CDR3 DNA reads TGCGCCAGCAGCCATGCCGACAGGGGCAGACAAGAGACCCAGTACTTC.

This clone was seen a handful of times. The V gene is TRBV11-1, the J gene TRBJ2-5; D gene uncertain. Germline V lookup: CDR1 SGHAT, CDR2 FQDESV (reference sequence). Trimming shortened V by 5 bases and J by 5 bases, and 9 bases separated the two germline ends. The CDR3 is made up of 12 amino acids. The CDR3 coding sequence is TGTGCCAGCAGCGAACAAGGCGAGACCCAGTACTTC. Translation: CASSEQGETQYF.

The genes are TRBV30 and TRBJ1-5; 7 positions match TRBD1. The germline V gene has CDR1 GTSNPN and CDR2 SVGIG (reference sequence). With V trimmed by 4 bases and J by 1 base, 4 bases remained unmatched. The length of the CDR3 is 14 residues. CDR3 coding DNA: TGTGCCTGGACAGGGGGATTCAGCAATCAGCCCCAGCATTTT. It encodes CAWTGGFSNQPQHF.

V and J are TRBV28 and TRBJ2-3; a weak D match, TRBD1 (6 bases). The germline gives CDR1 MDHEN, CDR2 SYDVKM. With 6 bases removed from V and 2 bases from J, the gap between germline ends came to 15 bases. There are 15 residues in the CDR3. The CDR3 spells CASRPYRAYTDTQYF. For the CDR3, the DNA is TGTGCCAGCAGACCCTACAGGGCTTACACAGATACGCAGTATTTT.

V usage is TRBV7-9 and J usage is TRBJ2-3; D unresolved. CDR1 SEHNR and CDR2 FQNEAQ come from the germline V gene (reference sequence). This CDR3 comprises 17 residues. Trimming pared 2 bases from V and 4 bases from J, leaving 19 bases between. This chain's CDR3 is CASSLYLAPAWADTQYF. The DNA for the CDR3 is TGTGCCAGCAGCTTATATCTGGCCCCCGCCTGGGCAGATACGCAGTATTTT.

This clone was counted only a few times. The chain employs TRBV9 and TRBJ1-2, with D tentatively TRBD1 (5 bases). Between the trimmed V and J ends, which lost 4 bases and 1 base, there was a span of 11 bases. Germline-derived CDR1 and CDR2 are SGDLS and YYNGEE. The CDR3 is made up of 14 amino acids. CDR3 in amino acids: CASSLRQINYGYTF. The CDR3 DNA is TGTGCCAGCAGCTTACGACAGATTAACTATGGCTACACCTTC.

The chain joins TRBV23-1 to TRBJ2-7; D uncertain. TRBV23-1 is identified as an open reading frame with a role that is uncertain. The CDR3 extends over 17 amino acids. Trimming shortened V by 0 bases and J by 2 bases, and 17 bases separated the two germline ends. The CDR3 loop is CASSQSNAVLYAYEQYF. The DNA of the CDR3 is TGCGCCAGCAGTCAATCAAATGCCGTCTTATACGCCTACGAGCAGTACTTC.

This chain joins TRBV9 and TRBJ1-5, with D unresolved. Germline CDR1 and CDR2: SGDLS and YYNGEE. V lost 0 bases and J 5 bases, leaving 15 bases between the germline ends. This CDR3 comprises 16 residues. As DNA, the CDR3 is TGTGCCAGCAGCGTAGGTATTACGGGGTTGGATCAGCCCCAGCATTTT. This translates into CASSVGITGLDQPQHF. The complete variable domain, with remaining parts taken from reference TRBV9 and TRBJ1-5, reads DSGVTQTPKHLITATGQRVTLRCSPRSGDLSVYWYQQSLDQGLQFLIQYYNGEERAKGNILERFSAQQFPDLHSELNLSSLELGDSALYFCASSVGITGLDQPQHFGDGTRLSIL.

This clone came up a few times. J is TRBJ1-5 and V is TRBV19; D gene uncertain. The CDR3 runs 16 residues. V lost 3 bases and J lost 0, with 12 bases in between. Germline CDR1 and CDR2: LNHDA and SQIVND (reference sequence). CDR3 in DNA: TGTGCCAGTAGTATGGATGTGGGGATTAGCAATCAGCCCCAGCATTTT. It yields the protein CASSMDVGISNQPQHF.

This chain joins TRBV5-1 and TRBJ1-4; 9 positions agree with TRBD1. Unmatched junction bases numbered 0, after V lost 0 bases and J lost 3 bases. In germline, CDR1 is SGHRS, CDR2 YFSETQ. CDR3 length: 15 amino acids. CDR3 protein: CASSLGDRANEKLFF. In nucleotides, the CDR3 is TGCGCCAGCAGCTTGGGGGACAGGGCTAATGAAAAACTGTTTTTT.

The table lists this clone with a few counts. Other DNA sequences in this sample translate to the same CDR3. The CDR3 nucleotides are TGTGCCAGCAGTTATAGGGAGACCCAGTACTTC. This codes for CASSYRETQYF. This chain connects TRBV6-5 to TRBJ2-5, with no clear D. This CDR3 is built from 11 residues. Trimming cost V 3 bases and J 5 bases, with 4 bases left between them. Per the germline V gene, CDR1 is MNHEY and CDR2 is SVGAGI.

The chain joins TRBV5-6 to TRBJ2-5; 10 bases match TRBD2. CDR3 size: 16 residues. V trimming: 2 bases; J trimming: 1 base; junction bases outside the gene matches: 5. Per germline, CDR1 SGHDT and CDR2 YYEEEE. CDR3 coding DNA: TGTGCCAGCAGCTTCCAAAGCGGGAGGGCCCAAGAGACCCAGTACTTC. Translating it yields CASSFQSGRAQETQYF.

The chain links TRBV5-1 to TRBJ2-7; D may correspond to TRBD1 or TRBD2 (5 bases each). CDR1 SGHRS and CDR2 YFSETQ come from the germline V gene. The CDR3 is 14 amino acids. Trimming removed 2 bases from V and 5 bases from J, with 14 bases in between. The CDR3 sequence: CASSLGTGMDEQYF. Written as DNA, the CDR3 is TGCGCCAGCAGCTTAGGGACGGGTATGGACGAGCAGTACTTC. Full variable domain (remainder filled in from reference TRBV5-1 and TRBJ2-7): KAGVTQTPRYLIKTRGQQVTLSCSPISGHRSVSWYQQTPGQGLQFLFEYFSETQRNKGNFPGRFSGRQFSNSRSEMNVSTLELGDSALYLCASSLGTGMDEQYFGPGTRLTVT.

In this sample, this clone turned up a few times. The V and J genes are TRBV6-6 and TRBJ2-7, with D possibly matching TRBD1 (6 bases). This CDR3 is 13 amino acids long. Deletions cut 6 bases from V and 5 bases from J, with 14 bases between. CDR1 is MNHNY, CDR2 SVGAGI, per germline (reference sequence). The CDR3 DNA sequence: TGTGCCAGCAGGTACCCAAACAGGGACGAGCAGTACTTC. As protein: CASRYPNRDEQYF.

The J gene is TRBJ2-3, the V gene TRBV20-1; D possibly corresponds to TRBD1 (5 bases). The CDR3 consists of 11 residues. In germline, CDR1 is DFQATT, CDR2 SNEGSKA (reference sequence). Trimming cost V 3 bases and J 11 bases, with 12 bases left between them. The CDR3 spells CSASEAGWQYF. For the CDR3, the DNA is TGCAGTGCTAGCGAGGCAGGGTGGCAGTATTTT.